This T cell receptor beta chain was found in a study of a mutant IDH1 vaccine in newly diagnosed glioma. Method: immunoSEQ multiplex PCR; TCRdb's copy keeps in-frame clones and lacks some. The table includes approximately 76,000 clones, 75% to 95% detected once. Germline V gene data show CDR1 as ENHRY and CDR2 as SYGVKD. CDR3 size: 13 residues. This sample's time point: week 5, during vaccination. All doses held 300 ug of mutant IDH1 20-mer peptide, with topical imiquimod. This clone was counted once. The antigen is unknown. This chain links TRBV10-3 with TRBJ2-5; 7 nucleotides line up with TRBD2. The source of this sequence is a woman aged 50 to 60 with glioma. The sequencing here drew on PBMCs, taken from a glioma patient whose treatment included an IDH1 peptide vaccine. The CDR3 here is CAAWGGGQETQYF. CDR3 bases: TGTGCTGCCTGGGGGGGAGGCCAAGAGACCCAGTACTTC.